The 30 T cell receptor beta chains in this list originate from one sample, sequenced in a study of blood T cells in healthy people across ages. Through a sample-barcoded 5' primer and a J-beta primer mix, a second PCR was run for roughly 6 to 11 cycles. MiXCR, run by TCRdb on the 5' RACE reads, gives a single entry per CDR3 protein. The table lists about 1,800,000 distinct CDR3 sequences, approximately 30% of them singletons. The source material was blood. Every receptor here comes from a woman aged 25 to 39 in good health.

A word on this clonotype: A junction end diverges from the germline sequence, so it may reflect a read error. This rearrangement joins TRBV5-1 to TRBJ2-1; D is unclear. Per germline, CDR1 SGHRS and CDR2 YFSETQ. The CDR3 contains 14 residues. The DNA of the CDR3 is TGCGCCGGCAGCTTGGGTTCGGCAGGTCCTGAGCAGTTCTTC. It yields the protein CAGSLGSAGPEQFF.

This chain uses TRBV11-2 with TRBJ2-1, with D possibly TRBD2 on 5 matching bases. CDR1 is SGHAT, CDR2 FQNNGV, per germline. V lost 4 bases to trimming and J lost 13 bases, with 14 bases between them. The CDR3 totals 12 residues. The CDR3 reads CASSSSGETQFF. As DNA, the CDR3 is TGTGCCAGCAGCTCCTCCGGGGAGACCCAGTTCTTC.

The V and J genes are TRBV20-1 and TRBJ2-3, with TRBD2 matching over 8 bases. This CDR3 is built from 17 residues. V trimming: 3 bases; J trimming: 2 bases; junction bases outside the gene matches: 13. The germline V gene has CDR1 DFQATT and CDR2 SNEGSKA (reference sequence). DNA for the CDR3: TGCAGTGCTAGTATGGCTGTCGGGGGGGCTAACACAGATACGCAGTATTTT. Its translation is CSASMAVGGANTDTQYF.

Notes on this clonotype: The junction and the germline gene differ at one end; a read error may be behind it. The CDR3 loop reads CSARDGGAGGIYSEQFF. The CDR3 DNA is TGCAGTGCTAGAGATGGAGGAGCGGGGGGAATTTACAGTGAGCAGTTCTTC. This chain joins TRBV20-1 and TRBJ2-1; 9 nucleotides line up with TRBD2. The CDR3 has 17 amino acids. The germline CDR1 and CDR2 sequences are DFQATT and SNEGSKA (reference sequence).

V usage is TRBV20-1 and J usage is TRBJ1-2, with a possible D match to TRBD1 (5 bases). Germline V CDR1 and CDR2: DFQATT, SNEGSKA (reference sequence). The CDR3 is 14 amino acids. V lost 6 bases, J lost 3 bases, and 17 bases lay in between. The CDR3 here is CSAEKSQGDYGYTF. The CDR3 DNA is TGCAGTGCCGAAAAGTCTCAGGGTGACTATGGCTACACCTTC.

This rearrangement joins TRBV3-1 to TRBJ2-5, with D maybe TRBD1 (6 bases). Trimming pared 4 bases from V and 0 bases from J, leaving 15 bases between. Per the germline V gene, CDR1 is LGHDT and CDR2 is YNNKEL (reference sequence). This CDR3 contains 16 residues. The CDR3 sequence is CASSLEGEEYQETQYF. The CDR3 DNA reads TGTGCCAGCAGCCTAGAGGGGGAAGAGTACCAAGAGACCCAGTACTTC.

There are a few counts of this clonotype. This chain connects TRBV6-6 to TRBJ2-7; possible D gene TRBD1, 6 bases. The CDR3 totals 12 residues. Between the trimmed V and J ends, which lost 7 bases and 5 bases, there was a span of 12 bases. CDR1 and CDR2 (germline): MNHNY, SVGAGI (reference sequence). CDR3 bases: TGTGCCAGCAAGGCAGGGGAGCACGAGCAGTACTTC. Its protein is CASKAGEHEQYF.

The chain links TRBV6-5 to TRBJ1-1, with 8 positions matching TRBD1. Per germline, CDR1 MNHEY and CDR2 SVGAGI. Trimming took 6 bases from V and 3 from J; bases not matched to a gene: 12. This CDR3 is 16 amino acids long. CDR3 nucleotides: TGTGCCAGCAGAACCTTTGTTCAGGGGGCCTACACTGAAGCTTTCTTT. This codes for CASRTFVQGAYTEAFF.

The rearrangement joins TRBV29-1 to TRBJ2-3; D uncertain. V lost 5 bases, J lost 4 bases, and 13 bases lay in between. The CDR3 is 13 amino acids. The germline gives CDR1 SQVTM, CDR2 ANQGSEA. The CDR3 sequence is CSVMQLQADTQYF. For the CDR3, the DNA is TGCAGCGTTATGCAGCTACAAGCAGATACGCAGTATTTT.

This clonotype was counted at least ten times. The chain employs TRBV20-1 and TRBJ2-7; D is possibly TRBD1 or TRBD2 (5 bases each). The V gene's germline CDR1 is DFQATT and CDR2 SNEGSKA (reference sequence). Deletions cut 5 bases from V and 5 bases from J, with 22 bases between. There are 15 residues in the CDR3. The CDR3 DNA reads TGCAGTGCTCGCCCCCGCTCGGGGCTGAGGAACGAGCAGTACTTC. Translation: CSARPRSGLRNEQYF.

V and J are TRBV29-1 and TRBJ2-3, with 8 bases lining up with TRBD2. Trimming removed 6 bases from V and 3 bases from J; junction bases left unmatched: 14. Germline CDR1 is SQVTM and CDR2 is ANQGSEA. CDR3 length equals 16 residues. CDR3 coding DNA: TGCAGCGTACTAGCGGCCACACCGGTAGCAACAGATACGCAGTATTTT. It codes for CSVLAATPVATDTQYF.

In its sample, this clonotype was seen a few times. The rearrangement links TRBV7-2 to TRBJ2-1; the D call may be TRBD1 or TRBD2 (5 bases each). V dropped 1 base and J dropped 6 bases, with 16 bases sitting between them. The length of the CDR3 is 16 residues. Per the germline V gene, CDR1 is SGHTA and CDR2 is FQGNSA. As DNA, the CDR3 is TGTGCCAGCAGCTTAGGTGGGGGTCTTGCATCCAATGAGCAGTTCTTC. Its translation is CASSLGGGLASNEQFF.

This clonotype occurred a few times. This chain joins TRBV7-9 and TRBJ1-1, with 9 bases aligning to TRBD1. This CDR3 is built from 16 residues. Germline V gene sequence: CDR1 SEHNR, CDR2 FQNEAQ (reference sequence). The trim removed 5 bases at V and 6 bases at J, leaving 13 bases unmatched. The CDR3 DNA is TGTGCCAGCAGCGCAAGAAGCGGGACAGGGATGTCTGAAGCTTTCTTT. Amino acid sequence: CASSARSGTGMSEAFF.

CDR3: CASSQEGPTGKDTQYF. The DNA for the CDR3 is TGCGCCAGCAGCCAAGAAGGCCCCACAGGGAAAGATACGCAGTATTTT. The chain carries TRBV4-1 and TRBJ2-3; TRBD1 might be the D (6 bases). This CDR3 comprises 16 residues. The germline gives CDR1 MGHRA, CDR2 YSYEKL. Trimming cost V 0 bases and J 5 bases, with 15 bases left between them.

The rearrangement joins TRBV29-1 to TRBJ2-3; D uncertain. The CDR3 spans 12 residues. Trimming removed 1 base at V and 4 bases at J, with 6 bases between. Germline V gives CDR1 SQVTM, CDR2 ANQGSEA. Here the CDR3 DNA reads TGCAGCGTTGAAGGGATGGCAGATACGCAGTATTTT. Protein sequence: CSVEGMADTQYF.

V gene TRBV20-1 combines with J gene TRBJ2-7; 12 bases match TRBD2. There are 15 residues in the CDR3. Germline values: CDR1 DFQATT, CDR2 SNEGSKA (reference sequence). With V trimmed by 6 bases and J by 4 bases, 10 bases remained unmatched. The CDR3, as DNA: TGCAGTGCCCAGAAACCTAGCGGGGGGGATTACGAGCAGTACTTC. Protein product: CSAQKPSGGDYEQYF.

This clonotype has a handful of counts. V gene TRBV5-1 combines with J gene TRBJ2-2; D is unclear. The CDR3 is 14 residues long. V was shortened by 5 bases and J by 1 base, with 9 bases between the two germline ends. Germline assignment: CDR1 SGHRS and CDR2 YFSETQ. The CDR3 here is CASRFRMNTGELFF. DNA for the CDR3: TGCGCCAGCAGGTTCAGGATGAACACCGGGGAGCTGTTTTTT.

The genes are TRBV7-6 and TRBJ1-3; 10 bases fit TRBD1. V shed 3 bases, J shed 2 bases, and the junction held 7 bases outside the gene matches. The CDR3 is 17 amino acids. In germline, CDR1 is SGHVS, CDR2 FNYEAQ. The CDR3 DNA reads TGTGCCAGCAGCTTGTCCAGGGGGACAGGGGCTGGAAACACCATATATTTT. Translating gives CASSLSRGTGAGNTIYF.

The chain recombines TRBV7-2 with TRBJ2-7, with D perhaps TRBD1 (6 bases). There are 15 residues in the CDR3. Germline-derived CDR1 and CDR2 are SGHTA and FQGNSA. Deletions cut 5 bases from V and 0 bases from J, with 14 bases between. As DNA, the CDR3 is TGTGCCAGCAGCGTTAACAGGGCCTTCTCCTACGAGCAGTACTTC. Protein: CASSVNRAFSYEQYF.

The genes are TRBV6-4 and TRBJ2-3, with D perhaps given as TRBD1 or TRBD2 (6 bases each). Germline V gives CDR1 MRHNA, CDR2 SNTAGT. This CDR3 contains 16 residues. The V end lost 4 bases, the J end lost 3 bases, and 17 bases lay between the germline ends. CDR3 region: CASSGGWGAQTDTQYF. The CDR3 DNA reads TGTGCCAGCAGTGGAGGATGGGGGGCCCAGACAGATACGCAGTATTTT.

The rearrangement joins TRBV10-1 to TRBJ2-7; perhaps TRBD2 as D (6 bases). This CDR3 spans 13 amino acids. Trimming pared 4 bases from V and 3 bases from J, leaving 10 bases between. Germline V lookup: CDR1 WNHNN, CDR2 SYGVQD (reference sequence). CDR3 sequence reads: CASSAGSIYEQYF. In DNA, the CDR3 is TGCGCCAGCAGTGCCGGGAGTATCTACGAGCAGTACTTC.

J is TRBJ1-1 and V is TRBV6-5; no reliable D call. Trimming removed 6 bases at V and 7 bases at J, with 18 bases between. Germline V gives CDR1 MNHEY, CDR2 SVGAGI. This CDR3 contains 14 residues. DNA for the CDR3: TGTGCCAGCAGCAGCCTCACTTCAGGCTATGAAGCTTTCTTT. It is translated as CASSSLTSGYEAFF.

The chain recombines TRBV24-1 with TRBJ2-1; D not resolved. V lost 3 bases and J lost 10, with 12 bases in between. Per the germline V gene, CDR1 is KGHDR and CDR2 is SFDVKD. The length of the CDR3 is 13 residues. CDR3 DNA sequence: TGTGCCACCAGTGATGCACTCCTACAGGAGCAGTTCTTC. Protein: CATSDALLQEQFF.

The sample holds many counts of this clonotype. The rearrangement uses TRBV5-1 and TRBJ2-6; D uncertain. Trimming cost V 2 bases and J 2 bases, with 11 bases left between them. Germline V CDR1 and CDR2: SGHRS, YFSETQ. The CDR3 consists of 16 residues. The CDR3 bases are TGCGCCAGCAGCTTAGTTGAGGTTACTGGGGCCAACGTCCTGACTTTC. Its translation is CASSLVEVTGANVLTF.

Remarks on this clonotype: With a much larger clone just one base away, this may be a read error. The rearrangement joins TRBV20-1 to TRBJ2-1, with 10 bases matching TRBD2. The CDR3 loop spans 16 amino acids. The V gene's germline CDR1 is DFQATT and CDR2 SNEGSKA (reference sequence). In nucleotides, the CDR3 is TGCAGTGCTAGAGATCGCGGGACTAGCGACTACAGTGAGCAGTTCTTC. Its translation: CSARDRGTSDYSEQFF.

As for this clonotype: A read error may account for a junction end that differs from germline. The rearrangement links TRBV28 to TRBJ2-7; 7 bases line up with TRBD2. Looked up from germline, CDR1 is MDHEN and CDR2 is SYDVKM. The CDR3 runs 15 residues. CDR3 loop: CAGSLLPGLSYEQYF. The CDR3 DNA reads as TGTGCCGGCAGCCTCCTCCCGGGACTATCCTACGAGCAGTACTTC.

This clonotype has just a few counts. V and J are TRBV10-3 and TRBJ2-3, with TRBD1 identical over 12 bases. Per germline, CDR1 ENHRY and CDR2 SYGVKD. The CDR3 length is 15 residues. J lost 6 bases, V lost 2 bases, and 3 bases had no gene match. The DNA of the CDR3 is TGTGCCATCAGTGAGGGGACAGGGGGCGGGGATACGCAGTATTTT. The encoded protein is CAISEGTGGGDTQYF.

The table lists this clonotype with a few counts. The chain combines TRBV20-1 with TRBJ1-2; D not resolved. The CDR3 is made up of 11 amino acids. The V gene lost 7 bases and the J gene lost 5 bases, with 11 bases spanning the gap. Germline loops: CDR1 DFQATT, CDR2 SNEGSKA (reference sequence). CDR3 region: CSGQSEYGYTF. The DNA for the CDR3 is TGCAGTGGTCAGTCGGAGTATGGCTACACCTTC.

The V gene is TRBV4-3, the J gene TRBJ2-2; TRBD1 might be the D (5 bases). The CDR3 sequence is 15 residues long. Germline lookup yields CDR1 LGHNA and CDR2 YSLEER. Between the trimmed V and J ends, which lost 1 base and 6 bases, there was a span of 12 bases. The CDR3 sequence: CASSQGAGNPGELFF. DNA of the CDR3: TGCGCCAGCAGCCAAGGGGCAGGGAATCCCGGGGAGCTGTTTTTT.

This clonotype was counted ten times or more. The V call is TRBV5-5, the J call TRBJ2-1; 7 bases fit TRBD1. The V and J ends lost 4 bases and 2 bases, in that order; junction bases with no gene match: 9. The CDR3 consists of 16 residues. Germline V lookup: CDR1 SGHKS, CDR2 YYEKEE (reference sequence). The CDR3 bases are TGTGCCAGCAGCGCTACGACAGGGCGAACCTACAATGAGCAGTTCTTC. This sequence encodes CASSATTGRTYNEQFF. Combining the CDR3 with reference TRBV5-5 and TRBJ2-1 gives the whole variable domain DAGVTQSPTHLIKTRGQQVTLRCSPISGHKSVSWYQQVLGQGPQFIFQYYEKEERGRGNFPDRFSARQFPNYSSELNVNALLLGDSALYLCASSATTGRTYNEQFFGPGTRLTVL.